A selection of T cell receptor beta chains follows, all from one sample in a study of T cell changes during pregnancy in multiple sclerosis. Sequencing used immunoSEQ multiplex PCR; TCRdb keeps in-frame clones, though not all of them. The table lists more than 80,000 clones, about 90% of them singletons. The sample here was PBMCs, taken in the first trimester of pregnancy. The source is a female donor in good health, serving as a control in a pregnancy study. Some clones in this sample may be carry-over from other donors' samples. CDR3s include the opening cysteine and the closing phenylalanine or tryptophan. The D gene is left open where the match is weak. Size is stated for part of the rows, as once, few or many counts, or as a class when the clone is expanded.

j_gene: TRBJ1-5
abundance: once
d_gene: NA
v_gene: TRBV29-1
CDR3aa: CSVEQATYNQPQHF
CDR3nt: TGCAGCGTTGAACAGGCGACCTACAATCAGCCCCAGCATTTT

j_gene: TRBJ2-1
abundance: NA
d_gene: NA
v_gene: TRBV11-2
CDR3aa: CASSPDTSLMKFF
CDR3nt: TGTGCCAGCAGCCCCGACACATCGTTGATGAAGTTCTTC

j_gene: TRBJ2-7
abundance: NA
d_gene: TRBD1
v_gene: TRBV7-6
CDR3aa: CASSLGQNYEQYF
CDR3nt: TGTGCCAGCAGCCTGGGACAGAACTACGAGCAGTACTTC

j_gene: TRBJ2-2
abundance: once
d_gene: NA
v_gene: TRBV9
CDR3aa: CASSVPPGELFF
CDR3nt: TGTGCCAGCAGCGTACCCCCGGGGGAGCTGTTTTTT

j_gene: TRBJ1-1
abundance: NA
d_gene: NA
v_gene: TRBV28
CDR3aa: CASSLRQFLMNTEAFF
CDR3nt: TGTGCCAGCAGTTTACGCCAGTTTCTCATGAACACTGAAGCTTTCTTT

j_gene: TRBJ1-5
abundance: NA
d_gene: NA
v_gene: TRBV2
CDR3aa: CASRADSPPQHF
CDR3nt: TGTGCCAGCAGGGCGGACAGCCCTCCCCAGCATTTT

j_gene: TRBJ2-2
abundance: NA
d_gene: NA
v_gene: TRBV7-2
CDR3aa: CASSLAPQKTGELFF
CDR3nt: TGTGCCAGCAGCTTAGCGCCTCAGAAGACCGGGGAGCTGTTTTTT

j_gene: TRBJ2-7
abundance: NA
d_gene: TRBD1
v_gene: TRBV19
CDR3aa: CASSPPSGTGVPYEQYF
CDR3nt: TGTGCCAGTAGTCCCCCCTCCGGGACAGGGGTACCCTACGAGCAGTACTTC

j_gene: TRBJ2-1
abundance: NA
d_gene: TRBD2
v_gene: TRBV6-1
CDR3aa: CASSERSGRYNEQFF
CDR3nt: TGTGCCAGCAGTGAAAGAAGCGGGAGGTACAATGAGCAGTTCTTC

j_gene: TRBJ2-7
abundance: NA
d_gene: NA
v_gene: TRBV28
CDR3aa: CASSLGRNYEQYF
CDR3nt: TGTGCCAGCAGTTTGGGGAGAAACTACGAGCAGTACTTC

j_gene: TRBJ2-7
abundance: NA
d_gene: TRBD1
v_gene: TRBV10-3
CDR3aa: CAIRDRVDEQYF
CDR3nt: TGTGCCATCAGGGACAGGGTGGACGAGCAGTACTTC

j_gene: TRBJ2-7
abundance: NA
d_gene: NA
v_gene: TRBV6-1
CDR3aa: CASSDRENAEQYF
CDR3nt: TGTGCCAGCAGTGACAGGGAAAACGCCGAGCAGTACTTC

j_gene: TRBJ2-7
abundance: NA
d_gene: NA
v_gene: TRBV9
CDR3aa: CASSPRGQSSYEQYF
CDR3nt: TGTGCCAGCAGCCCCCGTGGACAGTCAAGCTACGAGCAGTACTTC

j_gene: TRBJ1-2
abundance: NA
d_gene: TRBD1
v_gene: TRBV27
CDR3aa: CASSAQGRGYGYTF
CDR3nt: TGTGCCAGCAGTGCACAGGGGCGCGGCTATGGCTACACCTTC

j_gene: TRBJ2-5
abundance: NA
d_gene: TRBD1
v_gene: TRBV28
CDR3aa: CASRAGGLETQYF
CDR3nt: TGTGCCAGCAGGGCAGGGGGCTTGGAGACCCAGTACTTC

j_gene: TRBJ1-1
abundance: NA
d_gene: NA
v_gene: TRBV18
CDR3aa: CASSPGGGGTEAFF
CDR3nt: TGTGCCAGCTCACCGGGCGGGGGAGGAACTGAAGCTTTCTTT

j_gene: TRBJ1-5
abundance: NA
d_gene: TRBD1
v_gene: TRBV9
CDR3aa: CASSVPEGSRQGSQPQHF
CDR3nt: TGTGCCAGCAGCGTACCCGAAGGGAGTAGACAGGGAAGTCAGCCCCAGCATTTT

j_gene: TRBJ2-7
abundance: NA
d_gene: NA
v_gene: TRBV7-2
CDR3aa: CASSFRRGGYEQYF
CDR3nt: TGTGCCAGCAGCTTCAGGAGGGGGGGCTACGAGCAGTACTTC

j_gene: TRBJ2-2
abundance: NA
d_gene: TRBD1
v_gene: TRBV19
CDR3aa: CASRLTGGPGELFF
CDR3nt: TGTGCCAGTAGACTGACAGGGGGTCCCGGGGAGCTGTTTTTT

j_gene: TRBJ2-7
abundance: NA
d_gene: TRBD1
v_gene: TRBV2
CDR3aa: CASTLRGRASYEQYF
CDR3nt: TGTGCCAGCACCCTAAGGGGGCGGGCTTCCTACGAGCAGTACTTC

j_gene: TRBJ1-5
abundance: NA
d_gene: NA
v_gene: TRBV19
CDR3aa: CASSITGLQPQHF
CDR3nt: TGTGCCAGTAGTATTACAGGGCTTCAGCCCCAGCATTTT

j_gene: TRBJ1-6
abundance: NA
d_gene: NA
v_gene: TRBV28
CDR3aa: CASGDSPLHF
CDR3nt: TGTGCCAGCGGAGATTCACCCCTCCACTTT

j_gene: TRBJ1-3
abundance: once
d_gene: NA
v_gene: TRBV28
CDR3aa: CASTQQGSPSGNTIYF
CDR3nt: TGTGCCAGCACCCAACAGGGCTCTCCCTCTGGAAACACCATATATTTT

j_gene: TRBJ1-6
abundance: NA
d_gene: TRBD1
v_gene: TRBV27
CDR3aa: CASSLGTGLSPLHF
CDR3nt: TGTGCCAGCAGTTTAGGGACAGGGCTTTCACCCCTCCACTTT

j_gene: TRBJ2-2
abundance: NA
d_gene: TRBD1
v_gene: TRBV5-1
CDR3aa: CASAGTGGTGELFF
CDR3nt: TGCGCCAGCGCCGGGACAGGGGGCACCGGGGAGCTGTTTTTT

j_gene: TRBJ2-2
abundance: NA
d_gene: NA
v_gene: TRBV30
CDR3aa: CAWSGGQIITGELFF
CDR3nt: TGTGCCTGGAGCGGCGGACAGATCATAACCGGGGAGCTGTTTTTT

j_gene: TRBJ2-7
abundance: once
d_gene: TRBD1
v_gene: TRBV5-6
CDR3aa: CASSAGTATYEQYF
CDR3nt: TGTGCCAGCAGCGCCGGGACAGCGACCTACGAGCAGTACTTC

j_gene: TRBJ2-7
abundance: once
d_gene: NA
v_gene: TRBV7-9
CDR3aa: CASSLGGQGPYSYEQYF
CDR3nt: TGTGCCAGCAGCTTAGGGGGACAAGGGCCCTATTCCTACGAGCAGTACTTC

j_gene: TRBJ2-1
abundance: NA
d_gene: NA
v_gene: TRBV4-1
CDR3aa: CASSRRGGGTDAYNEQFF
CDR3nt: TGCGCCAGCAGCCGAAGGGGTGGCGGGACAGACGCCTACAATGAGCAGTTCTTC

j_gene: TRBJ2-5
abundance: NA
d_gene: NA
v_gene: TRBV7-3
CDR3aa: CASSPGTPKETQYF
CDR3nt: TGTGCCAGCAGCCCCGGGACACCGAAAGAGACCCAGTACTTC

j_gene: TRBJ2-3
abundance: NA
d_gene: TRBD2
v_gene: TRBV28
CDR3aa: CASSRTSGGDTQYF
CDR3nt: TGTGCCAGCAGTAGGACTAGCGGGGGAGATACGCAGTATTTT

j_gene: TRBJ2-3
abundance: NA
d_gene: TRBD2
v_gene: TRBV6-1
CDR3aa: CASKSGGSTDTQYF
CDR3nt: TGTGCCAGCAAGAGCGGGGGAAGCACAGATACGCAGTATTTT

j_gene: TRBJ1-1
abundance: NA
d_gene: NA
v_gene: TRBV6-5
CDR3aa: CASSYRESNTEAFF
CDR3nt: TGTGCCAGCAGCTATAGGGAGAGCAACACTGAAGCTTTCTTT

j_gene: TRBJ2-7
abundance: few
d_gene: TRBD2
v_gene: TRBV9
CDR3aa: CASSVTGGSYEQYF
CDR3nt: TGTGCCAGCAGCGTAACGGGAGGCTCCTACGAGCAGTACTTC

j_gene: TRBJ2-3
abundance: NA
d_gene: NA
v_gene: TRBV28
CDR3aa: CASSLRVTRDTQYF
CDR3nt: TGTGCCAGCAGTTTACGGGTTACCCGTGATACGCAGTATTTT

j_gene: TRBJ1-4
abundance: NA
d_gene: NA
v_gene: TRBV6-6
CDR3aa: CASRREDLMGEKLFF
CDR3nt: TGTGCCAGCAGACGGGAGGACCTTATGGGGGAAAAACTGTTTTTT

j_gene: TRBJ2-2
abundance: NA
d_gene: NA
v_gene: TRBV7-9
CDR3aa: CASSSGQTNTGELFF
CDR3nt: TGTGCCAGCAGCTCAGGACAAACGAACACCGGGGAGCTGTTTTTT

j_gene: TRBJ1-4
abundance: NA
d_gene: TRBD1
v_gene: TRBV2
CDR3aa: CASSEAGQRNEKLFF
CDR3nt: TGTGCCAGCAGTGAAGCGGGACAGCGAAATGAAAAACTGTTTTTT

j_gene: TRBJ1-2
abundance: once
d_gene: TRBD1
v_gene: TRBV4-1
CDR3aa: CATEQGQGAGYGYTF
CDR3nt: TGCGCCACCGAGCAAGGACAGGGGGCAGGCTATGGCTACACCTTC

j_gene: TRBJ2-3
abundance: NA
d_gene: TRBD2
v_gene: TRBV27
CDR3aa: CASSMGLAGGSFTDTQYF
CDR3nt: TGTGCCAGCAGTATGGGACTAGCGGGGGGAAGTTTCACAGATACGCAGTATTTT

j_gene: TRBJ1-2
abundance: NA
d_gene: NA
v_gene: TRBV7-9
CDR3aa: CASSLTISTTYGYTF
CDR3nt: TGTGCCAGCAGCTTAACTATTAGTACTACCTATGGCTACACCTTC

j_gene: TRBJ2-1
abundance: NA
d_gene: NA
v_gene: TRBV11-3
CDR3aa: CASSQGGANEQFF
CDR3nt: TGTGCCAGCAGCCAGGGCGGCGCCAATGAGCAGTTCTTC

j_gene: TRBJ2-1
abundance: NA
d_gene: NA
v_gene: TRBV5-1
CDR3aa: CASSPLDNYNEQFF
CDR3nt: TGCGCCAGCAGCCCCTTGGACAACTACAATGAGCAGTTCTTC

j_gene: TRBJ2-3
abundance: NA
d_gene: NA
v_gene: TRBV7-8
CDR3aa: CASSPERYTQYF
CDR3nt: TGTGCCAGCAGCCCCGAGCGGTATACGCAGTATTTT

j_gene: TRBJ2-1
abundance: NA
d_gene: NA
v_gene: TRBV7-9
CDR3aa: CASSLLDSPYNEQFF
CDR3nt: TGTGCCAGCAGCTTGTTGGACTCCCCATACAATGAGCAGTTCTTC

j_gene: TRBJ2-1
abundance: once
d_gene: TRBD2
v_gene: TRBV7-9
CDR3aa: CASSLAGLAVHEQFF
CDR3nt: TGTGCCAGCAGCTTAGCCGGACTAGCGGTCCATGAGCAGTTCTTC